A selection of T cell receptor beta chains follows, all from one sample in a study of OX40 agonist ivuxolimab in advanced cancers. Assay used: immunoSEQ multiplex PCR; TCRdb lists only in-frame clones, some missing. The table shows roughly 80,000 clones, with 65% to 90% occurring only once. This material consisted of CD4+ or CD8+ T cells sorted from blood, taken in a trial of the OX40 agonist ivuxolimab. These receptors were collected from an adult with an advanced solid tumor such as melanoma, head and neck, liver or kidney cancer. The CDR3 runs from the conserved cysteine through the conserved F or W. A D gene is named only where the DNA matches it firmly. A row's size may be missing; if present it is once, few, many or a size class.

J gene: TRBJ2-7; D gene: NA; clone size: NA; V gene: TRBV18; CDR3 DNA: TGTGCCAGCTCACCAAATTCGAGAAGCTCCTACGAGCAGTACTTC; CDR3 protein: CASSPNSRSSYEQYF
J gene: TRBJ2-7; D gene: NA; clone size: NA; V gene: TRBV5-1; CDR3 DNA: TGCGCCAGCAGCTTGGCTCCGGCCTCCTACGAGCAGTACTTC; CDR3 protein: CASSLAPASYEQYF
J gene: TRBJ2-2; D gene: NA; clone size: NA; V gene: TRBV12-5; CDR3 DNA: TGTGCTAGTGGTCCTACCGGGACACCGACCGGGGAGCTGTTTTTT; CDR3 protein: CASGPTGTPTGELFF
J gene: TRBJ2-1; D gene: TRBD1; clone size: NA; V gene: TRBV18; CDR3 DNA: TGTGCCAGCTCACCACAGCGACAGGGTCAGAATGAGCAGTTCTTC; CDR3 protein: CASSPQRQGQNEQFF
J gene: TRBJ2-7; D gene: NA; clone size: NA; V gene: TRBV6-5; CDR3 DNA: TGTGCCAGCACCCCCCCGGGACTTAGCCCCTACGAGCAGTACTTC; CDR3 protein: CASTPPGLSPYEQYF
J gene: TRBJ2-7; D gene: TRBD2; clone size: NA; V gene: TRBV6-1; CDR3 DNA: TGTGCCAGCAAAACTAGCGGGGGCCCCGAGCAGTACTTC; CDR3 protein: CASKTSGGPEQYF
J gene: TRBJ2-5; D gene: NA; clone size: once; V gene: TRBV5-1; CDR3 DNA: TGCGCCAGCAGCTTGAGCCTAGCCCAAGAGACCCAGTACTTC; CDR3 protein: CASSLSLAQETQYF
J gene: TRBJ2-3; D gene: TRBD2; clone size: NA; V gene: TRBV6-1; CDR3 DNA: TGTGCCAGCAGTGAACAACTAGCGGGGGGGCCGAGCACAGATACGCAGTATTTT; CDR3 protein: CASSEQLAGGPSTDTQYF
J gene: TRBJ2-7; D gene: TRBD1; clone size: NA; V gene: TRBV23-1; CDR3 DNA: TGCGCCAGCAGTCAAGATCCTCCCCCGGGACAGGGGCCCTACGAGCAGTACTTC; CDR3 protein: CASSQDPPPGQGPYEQYF
J gene: TRBJ1-3; D gene: NA; clone size: NA; V gene: TRBV19; CDR3 DNA: TGTGCCAGCTCCGACGGGCTCCGCTCTGGAAACACCATATATTTT; CDR3 protein: CASSDGLRSGNTIYF
J gene: TRBJ2-3; D gene: TRBD2; clone size: NA; V gene: TRBV4-2; CDR3 DNA: TGTGCCAGCAGCCTGGGGACTAGCGGGGACTTTGAGGCGCAGTATTTT; CDR3 protein: CASSLGTSGDFEAQYF
J gene: TRBJ1-5; D gene: NA; clone size: NA; V gene: TRBV2; CDR3 DNA: TGTGCCAGCCGGTGGGGGATGCGCAATCAGCCCCAGCATTTT; CDR3 protein: CASRWGMRNQPQHF
J gene: TRBJ2-3; D gene: NA; clone size: NA; V gene: TRBV5-6; CDR3 DNA: TGTGCCAGCAGCTTGGTCGGCGGAAACACAGATACGCAGTATTTT; CDR3 protein: CASSLVGGNTDTQYF
J gene: TRBJ1-1; D gene: TRBD1; clone size: NA; V gene: TRBV11-2; CDR3 DNA: TGTGCCAGCAGCTCATTCAGGGGGGACACTGAAGCTTTCTTT; CDR3 protein: CASSSFRGDTEAFF
J gene: TRBJ1-4; D gene: NA; clone size: NA; V gene: TRBV30; CDR3 DNA: TGTGCCTGGAGTGTGGGGTCAACTAATGAAAAACTGTTTTTT; CDR3 protein: CAWSVGSTNEKLFF
J gene: TRBJ1-4; D gene: NA; clone size: NA; V gene: TRBV7-9; CDR3 DNA: TGTGCCAGCAGCCCCTACAATGAAAAACTGTTTTTT; CDR3 protein: CASSPYNEKLFF
J gene: TRBJ1-5; D gene: NA; clone size: NA; V gene: TRBV7-9; CDR3 DNA: TGTGCCAGCAGCTTAGGACAGCATCAGCCCCAGCATTTT; CDR3 protein: CASSLGQHQPQHF
J gene: TRBJ2-4; D gene: NA; clone size: NA; V gene: TRBV7-2; CDR3 DNA: TGTGCCAGCGTACAGGGAGGTGGTTACATTCAGTACTTC; CDR3 protein: CASVQGGGYIQYF
J gene: TRBJ2-7; D gene: NA; clone size: NA; V gene: TRBV21-1; CDR3 DNA: TGTGCCAGCAGCAAAAGTATTCGGCTAGCGGGGGCCTACGAGCAGTACTTC; CDR3 protein: CASSKSIRLAGAYEQYF
J gene: TRBJ1-1; D gene: NA; clone size: NA; V gene: TRBV30; CDR3 DNA: TGTGCCTGGACCCTCCACGGGATGGGCACTGAAGCTTTCTTT; CDR3 protein: CAWTLHGMGTEAFF
J gene: TRBJ2-7; D gene: TRBD2; clone size: NA; V gene: TRBV5-4; CDR3 DNA: TGTGCCAGCAGCCCCGGGAGGCAGGTCGGCGGGGAGCAGTACTTC; CDR3 protein: CASSPGRQVGGEQYF
J gene: TRBJ1-1; D gene: NA; clone size: NA; V gene: TRBV7-3; CDR3 DNA: TGTGCCAGCAGCTTAACGTCTCCGGGAATGGGCACTGAAGCTTTCTTT; CDR3 protein: CASSLTSPGMGTEAFF
J gene: TRBJ2-7; D gene: NA; clone size: NA; V gene: TRBV30; CDR3 DNA: TGTGCCTGGAGTCATCAAAGGAGCTCCTACGAGCAGTACTTC; CDR3 protein: CAWSHQRSSYEQYF
J gene: TRBJ1-6; D gene: TRBD1; clone size: NA; V gene: TRBV9; CDR3 DNA: TGTGCCAGCAGCGGACAGGGAGGGAATTCACCCCTCCACTTT; CDR3 protein: CASSGQGGNSPLHF